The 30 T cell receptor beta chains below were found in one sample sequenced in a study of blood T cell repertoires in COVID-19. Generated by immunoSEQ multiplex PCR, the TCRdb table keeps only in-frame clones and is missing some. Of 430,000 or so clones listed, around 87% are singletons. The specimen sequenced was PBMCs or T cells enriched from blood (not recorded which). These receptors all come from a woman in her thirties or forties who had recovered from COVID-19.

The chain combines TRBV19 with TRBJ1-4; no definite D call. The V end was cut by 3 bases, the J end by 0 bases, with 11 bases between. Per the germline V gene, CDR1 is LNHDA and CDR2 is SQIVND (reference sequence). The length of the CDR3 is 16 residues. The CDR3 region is CASSIRSLATNEKLFF. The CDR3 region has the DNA TGTGCCAGTAGTATTAGATCGCTAGCAACTAATGAAAAACTGTTTTTT.

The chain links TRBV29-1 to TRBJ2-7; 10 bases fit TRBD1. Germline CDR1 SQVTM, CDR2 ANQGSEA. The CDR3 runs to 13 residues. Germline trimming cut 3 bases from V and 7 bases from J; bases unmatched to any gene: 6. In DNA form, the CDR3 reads TGCAGCGTTGACCGACAGGGGGCGCGTGAGCAGTACTTC. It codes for CSVDRQGAREQYF.

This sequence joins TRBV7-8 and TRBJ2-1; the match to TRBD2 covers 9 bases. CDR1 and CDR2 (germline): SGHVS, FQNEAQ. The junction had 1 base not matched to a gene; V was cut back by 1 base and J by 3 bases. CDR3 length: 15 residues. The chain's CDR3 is CASSLGTSDYNEQFF. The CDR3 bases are TGTGCCAGCAGCTTAGGGACTAGCGACTACAATGAGCAGTTCTTC.

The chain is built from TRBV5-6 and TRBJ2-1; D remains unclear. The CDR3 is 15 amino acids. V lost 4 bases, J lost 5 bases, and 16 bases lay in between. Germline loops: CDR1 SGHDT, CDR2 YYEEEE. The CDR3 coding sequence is TGTGCCAGCAGCCTGGACCCAGAGGAAGACAATGAGCAGTTCTTC. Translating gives CASSLDPEEDNEQFF.

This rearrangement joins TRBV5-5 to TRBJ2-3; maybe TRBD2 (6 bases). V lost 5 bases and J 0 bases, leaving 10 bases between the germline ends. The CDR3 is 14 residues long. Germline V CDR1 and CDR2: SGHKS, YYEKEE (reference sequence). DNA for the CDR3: TGTGCCAGCAGTCCCAGCGGGAGCACAGATACGCAGTATTTT. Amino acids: CASSPSGSTDTQYF.

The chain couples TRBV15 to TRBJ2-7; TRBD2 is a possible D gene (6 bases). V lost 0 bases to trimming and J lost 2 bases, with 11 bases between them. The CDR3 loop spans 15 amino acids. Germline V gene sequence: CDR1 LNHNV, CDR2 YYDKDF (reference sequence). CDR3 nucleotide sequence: TGTGCCACCAGCAGAGATCAACAGCGGGCCTACGAGCAGTACTTC. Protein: CATSRDQQRAYEQYF. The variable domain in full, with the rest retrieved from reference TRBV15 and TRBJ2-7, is DAMVIQNPRYQVTQFGKPVTLSCSQTLNHNVMYWYQQKSSQAPKLLFHYYDKDFNNEADTPDNFQSRRPNTSFCFLDIRSPGLGDTAMYLCATSRDQQRAYEQYFGPGTRLTVT.

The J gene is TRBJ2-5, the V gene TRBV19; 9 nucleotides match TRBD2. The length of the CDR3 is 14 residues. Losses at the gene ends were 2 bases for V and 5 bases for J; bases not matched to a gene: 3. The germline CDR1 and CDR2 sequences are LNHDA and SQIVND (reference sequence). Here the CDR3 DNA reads TGTGCCAGTAGTATACTAGCGGGAAGGGAGACCCAGTACTTC. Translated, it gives CASSILAGRETQYF.

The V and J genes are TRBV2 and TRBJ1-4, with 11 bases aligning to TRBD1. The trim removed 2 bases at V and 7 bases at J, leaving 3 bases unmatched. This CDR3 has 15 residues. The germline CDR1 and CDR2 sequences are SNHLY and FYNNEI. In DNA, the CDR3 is TGTGCCAGCAGTGAATTGGGGACAGGGGGTGAAAAACTGTTTTTT. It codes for CASSELGTGGEKLFF. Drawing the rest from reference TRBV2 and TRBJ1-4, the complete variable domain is EPEVTQTPSHQVTQMGQEVILRCVPISNHLYFYWYRQILGQKVEFLVSFYNNEISEKSEIFDDQFSVERPDGSNFTLKIRSTKLEDSAMYFCASSELGTGGEKLFFGSGTQLSVL.

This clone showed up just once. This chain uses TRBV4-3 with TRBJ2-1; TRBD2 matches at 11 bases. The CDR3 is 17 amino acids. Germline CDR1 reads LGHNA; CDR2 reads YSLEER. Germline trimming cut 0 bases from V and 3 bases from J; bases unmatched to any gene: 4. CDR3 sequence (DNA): TGCGCCAGCAGCCAAGAAGTAGCGGGAGGGTTCTACAATGAGCAGTTCTTC. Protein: CASSQEVAGGFYNEQFF.

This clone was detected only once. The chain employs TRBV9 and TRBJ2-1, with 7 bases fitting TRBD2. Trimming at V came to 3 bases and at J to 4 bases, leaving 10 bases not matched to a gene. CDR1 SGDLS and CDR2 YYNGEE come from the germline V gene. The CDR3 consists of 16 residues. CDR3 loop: CASSDPPTGGYNEQFF. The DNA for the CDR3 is TGTGCCAGCAGCGACCCACCGACCGGGGGGTACAATGAGCAGTTCTTC.

For the CDR3, the DNA is TGCGCCAGCAGCTTTGGCGGGAGAGGAGAGACCCAGTACTTC. Its protein product is CASSFGGRGETQYF. The chain joins TRBV5-1 to TRBJ2-5; TRBD2 matches 7 bases. With V trimmed by 2 bases and J by 4 bases, 5 bases remained unmatched. The CDR3 has 14 amino acids. Germline V CDR1 and CDR2: SGHRS, YFSETQ.

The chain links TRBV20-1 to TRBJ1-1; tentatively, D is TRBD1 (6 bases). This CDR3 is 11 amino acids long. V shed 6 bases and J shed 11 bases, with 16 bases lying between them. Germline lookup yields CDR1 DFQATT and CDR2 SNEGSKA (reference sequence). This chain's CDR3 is CSASQGYEAFF. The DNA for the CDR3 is TGCAGTGCCTCACAGGGTTATGAGGCTTTCTTT.

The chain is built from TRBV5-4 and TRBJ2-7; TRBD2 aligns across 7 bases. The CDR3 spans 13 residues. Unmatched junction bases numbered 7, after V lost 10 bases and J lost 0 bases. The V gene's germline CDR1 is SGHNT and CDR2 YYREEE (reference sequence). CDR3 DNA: TGTGCCGTGAGAGCGGGAAGCTCCTACGAGCAGTACTTC. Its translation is CAVRAGSSYEQYF.

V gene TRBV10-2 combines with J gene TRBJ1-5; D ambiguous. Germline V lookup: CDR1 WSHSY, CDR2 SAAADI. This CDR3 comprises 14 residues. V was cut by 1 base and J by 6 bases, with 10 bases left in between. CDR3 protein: CASSEYGSSQPQHF. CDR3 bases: TGCGCCAGCAGTGAGTATGGCTCTAGTCAGCCCCAGCATTTT.

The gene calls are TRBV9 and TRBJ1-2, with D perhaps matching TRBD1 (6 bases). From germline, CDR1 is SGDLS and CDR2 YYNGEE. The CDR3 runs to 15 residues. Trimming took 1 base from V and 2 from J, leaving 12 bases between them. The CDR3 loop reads CASSVSTGSNYGYTF. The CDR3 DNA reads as TGTGCCAGCAGCGTATCTACAGGGAGCAACTATGGCTACACCTTC.

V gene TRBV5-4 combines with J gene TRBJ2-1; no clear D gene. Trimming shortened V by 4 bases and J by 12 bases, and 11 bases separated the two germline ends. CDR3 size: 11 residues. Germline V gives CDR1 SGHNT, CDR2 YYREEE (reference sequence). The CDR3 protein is CASSQGWAQFF. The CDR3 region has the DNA TGTGCCAGCAGCCAAGGATGGGCGCAGTTCTTC.

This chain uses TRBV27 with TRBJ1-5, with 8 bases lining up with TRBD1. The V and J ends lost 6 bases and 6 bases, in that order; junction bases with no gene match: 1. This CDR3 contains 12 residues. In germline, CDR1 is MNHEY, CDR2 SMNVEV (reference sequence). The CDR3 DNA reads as TGTGCCAGCAGCAGGGGGCGTCAGCCCCAGCATTTT. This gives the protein CASSRGRQPQHF.

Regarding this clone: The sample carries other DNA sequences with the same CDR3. DNA for the CDR3: TGTGCCAGCGGGACTAGCGGGAACTACGAGCAGTACTTC. Amino acid sequence: CASGTSGNYEQYF. The rearrangement links TRBV2 to TRBJ2-7; 13 nucleotides align to TRBD2. The germline CDR1 and CDR2 sequences are SNHLY and FYNNEI. Trimming took 8 bases from V and 3 from J; bases not matched to a gene: 1. This CDR3 contains 13 residues.

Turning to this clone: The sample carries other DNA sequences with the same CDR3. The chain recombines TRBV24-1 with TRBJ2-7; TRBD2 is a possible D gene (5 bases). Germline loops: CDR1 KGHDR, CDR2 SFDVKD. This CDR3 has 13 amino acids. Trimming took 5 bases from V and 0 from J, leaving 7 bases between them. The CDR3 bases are TGTGCCACCAGTGTTGGGAGCTCCTACGAGCAGTACTTC. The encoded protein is CATSVGSSYEQYF.

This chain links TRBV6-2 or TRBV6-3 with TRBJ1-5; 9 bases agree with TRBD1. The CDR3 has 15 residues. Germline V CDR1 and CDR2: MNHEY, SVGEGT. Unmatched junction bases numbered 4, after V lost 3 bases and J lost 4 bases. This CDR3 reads CASSYWDRVNQPQHF. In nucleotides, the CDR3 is TGTGCCAGCAGTTATTGGGACAGGGTTAATCAGCCCCAGCATTTT.

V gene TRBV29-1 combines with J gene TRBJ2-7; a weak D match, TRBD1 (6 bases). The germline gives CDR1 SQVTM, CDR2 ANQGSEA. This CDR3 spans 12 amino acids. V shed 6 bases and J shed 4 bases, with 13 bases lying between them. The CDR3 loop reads CSVQQGLYEQYF. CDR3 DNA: TGCAGCGTACAACAGGGTCTATACGAGCAGTACTTC.

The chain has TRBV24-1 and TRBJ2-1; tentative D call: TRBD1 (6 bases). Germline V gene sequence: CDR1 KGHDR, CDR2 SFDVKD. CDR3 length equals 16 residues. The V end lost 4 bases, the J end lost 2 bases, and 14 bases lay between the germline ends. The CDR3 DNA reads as TGTGCCACCAGTGAAACCGGGACAAGAACCTACAATGAGCAGTTCTTC. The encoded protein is CATSETGTRTYNEQFF.

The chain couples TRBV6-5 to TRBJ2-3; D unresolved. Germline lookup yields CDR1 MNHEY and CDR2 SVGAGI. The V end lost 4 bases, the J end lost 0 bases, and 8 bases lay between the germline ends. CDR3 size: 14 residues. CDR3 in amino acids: CASSFTSSTDTQYF. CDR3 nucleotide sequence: TGTGCCAGCAGTTTTACTTCTAGCACAGATACGCAGTATTTT.

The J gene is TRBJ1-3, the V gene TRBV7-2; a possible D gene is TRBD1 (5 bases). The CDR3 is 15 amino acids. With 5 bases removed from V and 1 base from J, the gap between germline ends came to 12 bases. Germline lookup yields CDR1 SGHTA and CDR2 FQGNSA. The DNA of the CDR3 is TGTGCCAGCAGCCCCTCGGACAATTCTGGAAACACCATATATTTT. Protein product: CASSPSDNSGNTIYF. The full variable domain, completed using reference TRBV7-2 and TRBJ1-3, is GAGVSQSPSNKVTEKGKDVELRCDPISGHTALYWYRQSLGQGLEFLIYFQGNSAPDKSGLPSDRFSAERTGGSVSTLTIQRTQQEDSAVYLCASSPSDNSGNTIYFGEGSWLTVV.

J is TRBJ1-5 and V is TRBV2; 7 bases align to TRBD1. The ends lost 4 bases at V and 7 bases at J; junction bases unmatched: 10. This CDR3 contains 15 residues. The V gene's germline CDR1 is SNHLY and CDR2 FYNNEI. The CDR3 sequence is CASSVDRVSNQPQHF. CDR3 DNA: TGTGCCAGCAGTGTTGACAGGGTCAGTAACCAGCCCCAGCATTTT.

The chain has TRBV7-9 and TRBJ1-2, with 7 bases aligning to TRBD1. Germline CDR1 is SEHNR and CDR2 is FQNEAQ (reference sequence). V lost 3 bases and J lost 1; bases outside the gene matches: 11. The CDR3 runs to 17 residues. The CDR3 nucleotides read TGTGCCAGCAGCTTTGGGAGCGCCGGGACAGTTAACTATGGCTACACCTTC. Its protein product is CASSFGSAGTVNYGYTF.

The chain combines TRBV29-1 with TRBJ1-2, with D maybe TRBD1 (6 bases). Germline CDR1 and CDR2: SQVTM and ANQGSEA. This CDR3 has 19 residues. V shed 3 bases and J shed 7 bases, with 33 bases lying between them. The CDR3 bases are TGCAGCGTTGATCCCGTTGGAGGGACAAAAGGGATCGGACTAGGTGGCTACACCTTC. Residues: CSVDPVGGTKGIGLGGYTF.

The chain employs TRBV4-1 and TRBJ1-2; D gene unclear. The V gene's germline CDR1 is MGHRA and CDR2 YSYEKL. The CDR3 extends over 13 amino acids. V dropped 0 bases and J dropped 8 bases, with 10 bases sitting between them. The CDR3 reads CASSQERVGGYTF. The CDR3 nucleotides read TGCGCCAGCAGCCAAGAGCGGGTGGGGGGCTACACCTTC.

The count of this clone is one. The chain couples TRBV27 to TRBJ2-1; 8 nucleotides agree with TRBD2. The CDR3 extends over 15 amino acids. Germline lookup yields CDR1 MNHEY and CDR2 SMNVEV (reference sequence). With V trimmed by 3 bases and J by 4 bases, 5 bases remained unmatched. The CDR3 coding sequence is TGTGCCAGCAGTTTTAGAGCGGGGGTTTACAATGAGCAGTTCTTC. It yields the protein CASSFRAGVYNEQFF.

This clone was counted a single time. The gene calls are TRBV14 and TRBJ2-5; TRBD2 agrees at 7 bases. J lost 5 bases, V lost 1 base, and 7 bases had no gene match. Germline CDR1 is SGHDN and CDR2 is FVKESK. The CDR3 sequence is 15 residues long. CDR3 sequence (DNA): TGTGCCAGCAGCCAAGTTGCGGGAGTGGAGGAGACCCAGTACTTC. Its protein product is CASSQVAGVEETQYF.